The 6 T cell receptor beta chains below all came from one sample that was sequenced in a study of blood T cell repertoires in COVID-19. The data were produced by immunoSEQ multiplex PCR, yet TCRdb's version contains in-frame clones alone and is incomplete. This table has some 140,000 clones, approximately 83% appearing once. The sequencing sample was made of peripheral blood. Receptor source: an older woman with COVID-19, enrolled during active disease.

The chain combines TRBV3-1 (or the pseudogene TRBV3-2) with TRBJ1-2; no reliable D call. The CDR3 consists of 16 residues. Germline CDR1 and CDR2: LGHDT and YNNKEL (reference sequence). Trimming took 0 bases from V and 0 from J, leaving 11 bases between them. The CDR3 loop is CASSQESYRSNYGYTF. The CDR3 bases are TGTGCCAGCAGCCAAGAATCGTACAGATCTAACTATGGCTACACCTTC.

This chain links TRBV19 with TRBJ2-1; a weak D match, TRBD2 (7 bases). V lost 3 bases, J lost 9 bases, and 12 bases lay in between. The CDR3 extends over 13 amino acids. CDR1 LNHDA and CDR2 SQIVND come from the germline V gene (reference sequence). CDR3 sequence: CASSINREGEQFF. DNA of the CDR3: TGTGCCAGTAGTATCAACAGGGAGGGTGAGCAGTTCTTC. Based on the CDR3 plus reference TRBV19 and TRBJ2-1, the full variable domain is DGGITQSPKYLFRKEGQNVTLSCEQNLNHDAMYWYRQDPGQGLRLIYYSQIVNDFQKGDIAEGYSVSREKKESFPLTVTSAQKNPTAFYLCASSINREGEQFFGPGTRLTVL.

The rearrangement joins TRBV2 to TRBJ1-6; possible D gene TRBD1, 5 bases. The germline V gene has CDR1 SNHLY and CDR2 FYNNEI. The V and J ends lost 6 bases and 9 bases respectively, with 15 bases between them. The CDR3 consists of 14 residues. The CDR3 here is CASRGTLAGSPLHF. CDR3 DNA sequence: TGTGCCAGCAGAGGGACTCTGGCGGGTTCACCCCTCCACTTT.

This clone was observed a few times. The rearrangement joins TRBV12-3 or TRBV12-4 to TRBJ1-1; the match to TRBD1 covers 8 bases. CDR3 size: 13 residues. The junction had 5 bases not matched to a gene; V was cut back by 6 bases and J by 5 bases. This chain's CDR3 is CASRTGVRTEAFF. The CDR3 DNA reads TGTGCCAGCAGGACAGGGGTTCGAACTGAAGCTTTCTTT.

The chain has TRBV6-5 and TRBJ1-1, with D possibly being TRBD1 (5 bases). With 5 bases removed from V and 7 bases from J, the gap between germline ends came to 14 bases. This CDR3 has 13 amino acids. Per germline, CDR1 MNHEY and CDR2 SVGAGI. The CDR3 spells CASSRIKGREAFF. Written as DNA, the CDR3 is TGTGCCAGCAGTCGAATCAAGGGGCGTGAAGCTTTCTTT.

The chain couples TRBV29-1 to TRBJ2-1, with 12 bases fitting TRBD2. Germline lookup yields CDR1 SQVTM and CDR2 ANQGSEA. The CDR3 has 13 amino acids. The V and J ends lost 4 bases and 5 bases, in that order; junction bases with no gene match: 0. This chain's CDR3 is CSVGLAGDNEQFF. CDR3 in DNA: TGCAGCGTTGGACTAGCGGGAGACAATGAGCAGTTCTTC.